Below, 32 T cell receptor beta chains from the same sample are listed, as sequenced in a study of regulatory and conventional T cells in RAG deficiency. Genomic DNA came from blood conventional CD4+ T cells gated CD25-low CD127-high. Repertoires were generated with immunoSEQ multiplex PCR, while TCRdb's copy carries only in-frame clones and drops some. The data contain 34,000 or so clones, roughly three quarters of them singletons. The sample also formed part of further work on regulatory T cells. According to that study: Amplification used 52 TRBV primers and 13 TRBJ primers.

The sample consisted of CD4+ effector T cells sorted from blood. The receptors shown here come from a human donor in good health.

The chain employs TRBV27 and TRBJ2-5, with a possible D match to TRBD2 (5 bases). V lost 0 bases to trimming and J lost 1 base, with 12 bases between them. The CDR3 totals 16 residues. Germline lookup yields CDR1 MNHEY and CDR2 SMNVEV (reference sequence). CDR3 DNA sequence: TGTGCCAGCAGTTTATCGAAAGCGAGGGCCCAAGAGACCCAGTACTTC. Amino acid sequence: CASSLSKARAQETQYF.

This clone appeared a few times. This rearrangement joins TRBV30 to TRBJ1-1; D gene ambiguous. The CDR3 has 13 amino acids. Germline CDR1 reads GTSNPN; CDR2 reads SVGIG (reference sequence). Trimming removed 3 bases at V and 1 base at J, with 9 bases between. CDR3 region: CAWSGYGNTEAFF. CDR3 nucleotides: TGTGCCTGGAGCGGGTACGGGAACACTGAAGCTTTCTTT.

This CDR3 is CARSLATLLGQAICYGYTF. CDR3 in DNA: TGTGCCAGAAGCTTGGCTACTCTCTTAGGACAGGCAATTTGCTATGGCTACACCTTC. The chain combines TRBV5-3 with TRBJ1-2; 7 bases line up with TRBD1. TRBV5-3 is an open reading frame, and its role is uncertain. With V trimmed by 0 bases and J by 4 bases, 18 bases remained unmatched. This CDR3 comprises 19 residues.

CDR3 bases: TGTGCCAGCAGCGTAGGTCAGGGGGCGCGCACCGGGGAGCTGTTTTTT. It codes for CASSVGQGARTGELFF. The chain recombines TRBV9 with TRBJ2-2; 8 nucleotides match TRBD1. The length of the CDR3 is 16 residues. After removal of 0 bases from V and 4 bases from J, the junction contained 5 bases not matched to a gene. CDR1 is SGDLS, CDR2 YYNGEE, per germline. The full variable domain, rest sourced from reference TRBV9 and TRBJ2-2, is DSGVTQTPKHLITATGQRVTLRCSPRSGDLSVYWYQQSLDQGLQFLIQYYNGEERAKGNILERFSAQQFPDLHSELNLSSLELGDSALYFCASSVGQGARTGELFFGEGSRLTVL.

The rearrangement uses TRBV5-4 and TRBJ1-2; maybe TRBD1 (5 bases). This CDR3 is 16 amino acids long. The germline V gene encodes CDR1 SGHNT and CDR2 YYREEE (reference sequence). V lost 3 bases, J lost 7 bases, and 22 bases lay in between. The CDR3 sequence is CASSSPAGRVLSGYTF. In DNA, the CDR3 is TGTGCCAGCAGCTCCCCCGCCGGCAGGGTTCTGTCTGGCTACACCTTC.

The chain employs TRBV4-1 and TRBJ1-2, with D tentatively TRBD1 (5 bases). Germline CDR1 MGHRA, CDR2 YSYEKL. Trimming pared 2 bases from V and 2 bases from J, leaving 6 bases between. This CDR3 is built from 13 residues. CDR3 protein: CASSQRDNYGYTF. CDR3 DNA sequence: TGCGCCAGCAGCCAAAGGGACAACTATGGCTACACCTTC.

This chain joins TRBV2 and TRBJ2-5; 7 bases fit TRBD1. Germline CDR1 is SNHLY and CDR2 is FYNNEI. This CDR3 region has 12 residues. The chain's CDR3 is CVSARQGETQYF. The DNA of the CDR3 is TGTGTCTCGGCTAGACAGGGTGAGACCCAGTACTTC.

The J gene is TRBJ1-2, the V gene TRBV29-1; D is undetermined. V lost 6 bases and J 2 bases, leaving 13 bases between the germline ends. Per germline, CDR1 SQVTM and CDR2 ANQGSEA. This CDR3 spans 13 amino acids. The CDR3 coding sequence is TGCAGCGTGTCACTGGGCAGCAACTATGGCTACACCTTC. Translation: CSVSLGSNYGYTF. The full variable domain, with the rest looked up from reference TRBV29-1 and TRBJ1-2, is SAVISQKPSRDICQRGTSLTIQCQVDSQVTMMFWYRQQPGQSLTLIATANQGSEATYESGFVIDKFPISRPNLTFSTLTVSNMSPEDSSIYLCSVSLGSNYGYTFGSGTRLTVV.

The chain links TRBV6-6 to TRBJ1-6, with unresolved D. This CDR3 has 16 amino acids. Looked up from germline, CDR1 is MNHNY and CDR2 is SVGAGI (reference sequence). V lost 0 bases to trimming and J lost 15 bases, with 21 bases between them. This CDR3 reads CASSYSRPIPPYFLHF. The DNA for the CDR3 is TGTGCCAGCAGTTACTCGCGACCGATTCCCCCTTATTTCCTCCACTTT.

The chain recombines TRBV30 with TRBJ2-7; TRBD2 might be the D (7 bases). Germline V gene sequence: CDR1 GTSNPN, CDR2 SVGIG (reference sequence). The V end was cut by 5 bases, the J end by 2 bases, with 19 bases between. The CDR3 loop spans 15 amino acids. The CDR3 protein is CAWATGGRGPYEQYF. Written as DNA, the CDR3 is TGTGCCTGGGCAACGGGGGGCAGGGGCCCCTACGAGCAGTACTTC.

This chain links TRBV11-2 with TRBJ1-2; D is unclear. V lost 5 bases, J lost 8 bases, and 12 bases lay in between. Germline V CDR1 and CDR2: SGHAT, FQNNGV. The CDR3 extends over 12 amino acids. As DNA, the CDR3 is TGTGCCAGCAGCATCTACTCTGGGGGCTACACCTTC. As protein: CASSIYSGGYTF. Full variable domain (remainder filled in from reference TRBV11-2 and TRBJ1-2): EAGVAQSPRYKIIEKRQSVAFWCNPISGHATLYWYQQILGQGPKLLIQFQNNGVVDDSQLPKDRFSAERLKGVDSTLKIQPAKLEDSAVYLCASSIYSGGYTFGSGTRLTVV.

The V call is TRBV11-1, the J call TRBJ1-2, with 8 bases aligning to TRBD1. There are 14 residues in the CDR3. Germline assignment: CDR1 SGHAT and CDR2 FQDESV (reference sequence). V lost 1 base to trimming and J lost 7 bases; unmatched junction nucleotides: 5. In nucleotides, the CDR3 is TGTGCCAGCAGCTTAGGGGACAGGCCAACTGGCTACACCTTC. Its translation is CASSLGDRPTGYTF.

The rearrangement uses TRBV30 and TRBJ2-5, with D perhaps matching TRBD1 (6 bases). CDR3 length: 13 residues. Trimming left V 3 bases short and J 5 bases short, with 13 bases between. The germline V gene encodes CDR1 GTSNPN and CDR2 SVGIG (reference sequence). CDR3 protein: CAWSIDRHETQYF. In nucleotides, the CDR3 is TGTGCCTGGAGCATCGACAGGCACGAGACCCAGTACTTC.

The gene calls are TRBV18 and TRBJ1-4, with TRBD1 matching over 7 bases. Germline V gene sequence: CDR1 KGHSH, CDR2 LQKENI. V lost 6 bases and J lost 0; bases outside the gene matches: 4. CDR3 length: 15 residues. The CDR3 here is CASSAQGPTNEKLFF. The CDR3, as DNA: TGTGCCAGCTCCGCACAGGGGCCAACTAATGAAAAACTGTTTTTT.

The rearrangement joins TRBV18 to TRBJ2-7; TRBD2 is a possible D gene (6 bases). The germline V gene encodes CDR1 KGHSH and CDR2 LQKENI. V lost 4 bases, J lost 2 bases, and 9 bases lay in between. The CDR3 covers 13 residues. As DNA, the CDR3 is TGTGCCAGCTCACTGGGCGGGACCTACGAGCAGTACTTC. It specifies CASSLGGTYEQYF. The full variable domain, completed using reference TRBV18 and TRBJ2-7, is NAGVMQNPRHLVRRRGQEARLRCSPMKGHSHVYWYRQLPEEGLKFMVYLQKENIIDESGMPKERFSAEFPKEGPSILRIQQVVRGDSAAYFCASSLGGTYEQYFGPGTRLTVT.

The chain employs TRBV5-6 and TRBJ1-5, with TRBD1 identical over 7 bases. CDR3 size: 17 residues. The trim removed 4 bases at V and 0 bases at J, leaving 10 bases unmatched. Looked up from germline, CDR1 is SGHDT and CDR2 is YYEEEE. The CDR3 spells CASSRQGLLYSNQPQHF. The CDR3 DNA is TGTGCCAGCAGCCGACAGGGCCTTCTCTATAGCAATCAGCCCCAGCATTTT.

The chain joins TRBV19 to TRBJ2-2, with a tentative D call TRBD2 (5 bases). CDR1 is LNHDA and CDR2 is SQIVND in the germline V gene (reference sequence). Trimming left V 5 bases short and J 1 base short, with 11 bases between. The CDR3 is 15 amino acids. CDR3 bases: TGTGCCAGTAGTCCCCGAGGGAGGAACACCGGGGAGCTGTTTTTT. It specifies CASSPRGRNTGELFF.

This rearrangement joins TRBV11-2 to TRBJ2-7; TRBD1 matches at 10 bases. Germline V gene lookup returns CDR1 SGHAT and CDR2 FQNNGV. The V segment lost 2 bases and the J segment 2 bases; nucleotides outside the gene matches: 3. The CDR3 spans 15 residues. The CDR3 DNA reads TGTGCCAGCAGCTTAAGACAGGGGGCCACCTACGAGCAGTACTTC. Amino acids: CASSLRQGATYEQYF. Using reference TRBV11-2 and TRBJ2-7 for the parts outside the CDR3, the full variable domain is EAGVAQSPRYKIIEKRQSVAFWCNPISGHATLYWYQQILGQGPKLLIQFQNNGVVDDSQLPKDRFSAERLKGVDSTLKIQPAKLEDSAVYLCASSLRQGATYEQYFGPGTRLTVT.

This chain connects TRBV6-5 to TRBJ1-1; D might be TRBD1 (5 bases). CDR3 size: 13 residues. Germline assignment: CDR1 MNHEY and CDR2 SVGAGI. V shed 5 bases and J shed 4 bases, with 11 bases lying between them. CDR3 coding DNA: TGTGCCAGCAGTAAACTTGACAGCACTGAAGCTTTCTTT. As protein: CASSKLDSTEAFF.

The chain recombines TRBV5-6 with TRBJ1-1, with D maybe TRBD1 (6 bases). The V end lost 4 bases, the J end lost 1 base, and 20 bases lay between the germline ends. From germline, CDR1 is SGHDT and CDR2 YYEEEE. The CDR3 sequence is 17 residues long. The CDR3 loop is CASSRQGQGLRNTEAFF. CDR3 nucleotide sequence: TGTGCCAGCAGCCGCCAGGGGCAGGGGCTGAGGAACACTGAAGCTTTCTTT.

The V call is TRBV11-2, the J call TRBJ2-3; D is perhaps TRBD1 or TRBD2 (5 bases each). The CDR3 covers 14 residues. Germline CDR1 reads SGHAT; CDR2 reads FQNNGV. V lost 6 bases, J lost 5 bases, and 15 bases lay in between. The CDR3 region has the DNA TGTGCCAGCAGGACCTGGGGGAGAGTAGATACGCAGTATTTT. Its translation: CASRTWGRVDTQYF.

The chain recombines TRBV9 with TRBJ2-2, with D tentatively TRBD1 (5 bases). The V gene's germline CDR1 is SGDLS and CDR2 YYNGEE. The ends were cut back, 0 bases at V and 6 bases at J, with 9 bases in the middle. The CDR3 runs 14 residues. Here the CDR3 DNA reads TGTGCCAGCAGCGTAGATAGGGGATCCGGGGAGCTGTTTTTT. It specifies CASSVDRGSGELFF.

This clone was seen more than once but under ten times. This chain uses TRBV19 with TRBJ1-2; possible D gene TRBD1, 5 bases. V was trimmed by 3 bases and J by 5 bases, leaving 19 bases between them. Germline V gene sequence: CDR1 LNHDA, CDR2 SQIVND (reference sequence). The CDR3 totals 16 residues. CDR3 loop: CASSIAETEVLYGYTF. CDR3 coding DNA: TGTGCCAGTAGTATCGCCGAGACAGAAGTTTTATATGGCTACACCTTC.

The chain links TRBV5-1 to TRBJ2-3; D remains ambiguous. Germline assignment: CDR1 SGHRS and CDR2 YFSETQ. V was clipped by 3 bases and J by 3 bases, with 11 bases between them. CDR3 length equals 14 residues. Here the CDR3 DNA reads TGCGCCAGCAGCTCAAGGACCCAAACAGATACGCAGTATTTT. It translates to CASSSRTQTDTQYF.

The CDR3 DNA follows: TGTGCCAGCAGCTCAGTAGCGGGGGCCAACACAGATACGCAGTATTTT. This encodes CASSSVAGANTDTQYF. V gene TRBV11-2 combines with J gene TRBJ2-3; 9 nucleotides line up with TRBD2. Germline V gives CDR1 SGHAT, CDR2 FQNNGV. The V and J ends lost 4 bases and 2 bases, in that order; junction bases with no gene match: 7. The CDR3 contains 16 residues.

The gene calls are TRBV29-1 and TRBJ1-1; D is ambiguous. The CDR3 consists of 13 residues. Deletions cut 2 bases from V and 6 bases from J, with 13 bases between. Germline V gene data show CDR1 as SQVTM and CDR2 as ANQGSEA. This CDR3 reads CSVEHRMQPEAFF. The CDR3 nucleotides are TGCAGCGTTGAACATAGGATGCAGCCTGAAGCTTTCTTT.

The CDR3 bases are TGTGCCAGCAGCTCCGACAGGACTGGGGCCAACGTCCTGACTTTC. It is translated as CASSSDRTGANVLTF. This rearrangement joins TRBV7-9 to TRBJ2-6, with D possibly TRBD1 on 6 matching bases. The CDR3 consists of 15 residues. Between the trimmed V and J ends, which lost 4 bases and 2 bases, there was a span of 9 bases. Germline V gene sequence: CDR1 SEHNR, CDR2 FQNEAQ (reference sequence).

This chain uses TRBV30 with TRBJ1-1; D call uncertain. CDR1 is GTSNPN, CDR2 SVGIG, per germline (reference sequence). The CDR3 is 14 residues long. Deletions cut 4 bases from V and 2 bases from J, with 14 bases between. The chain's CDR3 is CAWTKLSANTEAFF. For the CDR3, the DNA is TGTGCCTGGACCAAGTTGAGTGCTAACACTGAAGCTTTCTTT.

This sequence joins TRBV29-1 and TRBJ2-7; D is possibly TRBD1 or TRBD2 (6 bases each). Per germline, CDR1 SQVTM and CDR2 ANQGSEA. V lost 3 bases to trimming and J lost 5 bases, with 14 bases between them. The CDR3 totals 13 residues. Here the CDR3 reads CSVETGAVDEQYF. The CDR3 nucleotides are TGCAGCGTTGAGACGGGGGCGGTCGACGAGCAGTACTTC.

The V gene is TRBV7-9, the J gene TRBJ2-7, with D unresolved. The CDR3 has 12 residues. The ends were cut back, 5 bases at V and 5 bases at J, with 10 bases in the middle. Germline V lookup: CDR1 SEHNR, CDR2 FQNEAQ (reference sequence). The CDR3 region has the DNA TGTGCCAGCAGCCGAGACGGTGACGAGCAGTACTTC. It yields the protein CASSRDGDEQYF. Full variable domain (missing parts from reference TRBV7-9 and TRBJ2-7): DTGVSQNPRHKITKRGQNVTFRCDPISEHNRLYWYRQTLGQGPEFLTYFQNEAQLEKSRLLSDRFSAERPKGSFSTLEIQRTEQGDSAMYLCASSRDGDEQYFGPGTRLTVT.

CDR3 sequence (DNA): TGTGCCATCAGGGGGGACAGGGGGTCTGAAGCTTTCTTT. This sequence encodes CAIRGDRGSEAFF. The genes are TRBV10-3 and TRBJ1-1; 11 positions agree with TRBD1. V lost 6 bases and J lost 6; bases outside the gene matches: 3. There are 13 residues in the CDR3. Germline values: CDR1 ENHRY, CDR2 SYGVKD.

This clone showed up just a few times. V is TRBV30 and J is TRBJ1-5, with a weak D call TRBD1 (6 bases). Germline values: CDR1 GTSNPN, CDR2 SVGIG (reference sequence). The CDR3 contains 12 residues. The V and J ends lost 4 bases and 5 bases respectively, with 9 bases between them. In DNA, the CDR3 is TGTGCCTGGAACAGGGCCCATCAGCCCCAGCATTTT. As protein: CAWNRAHQPQHF.